Shown below are 10 T cell receptor beta chains from a single sample sequenced in a study of blood T cell repertoires in COVID-19. The protocol was immunoSEQ multiplex PCR, while the TCRdb copy is restricted to in-frame clones and leaves out a portion. The sample shows 120,000 to 150,000 clones, roughly 80% of them seen only once. The sequenced material came from peripheral blood. The source is a woman aged 80 or over with acute or convalescent COVID-19.

The chain has TRBV19 and TRBJ1-1, with a possible D match to TRBD1 (6 bases). The CDR3 runs 15 residues. CDR1 is LNHDA, CDR2 SQIVND, per germline (reference sequence). V lost 7 bases to trimming and J lost 8 bases, with 23 bases between them. CDR3 nucleotides: TGTGCCAGTACCATAGCTTCGGGGGGCAAAAGGGAAGCTTTCTTT. As protein: CASTIASGGKREAFF.

The CDR3 coding sequence is TGCGCCAGCGGCCACGGGACAGGGAGTGAAAAACTGTTTTTT. This gives the protein CASGHGTGSEKLFF. The rearrangement uses TRBV5-1 and TRBJ1-4, with 9 bases aligning to TRBD1. From germline, CDR1 is SGHRS and CDR2 YFSETQ. V lost 7 bases, J lost 7 bases, and 8 bases stayed unmatched. The CDR3 covers 14 residues.

The chain's CDR3 is CATSGYVTGELFF. The CDR3 DNA reads TGTGCCACCAGTGGTTATGTAACCGGGGAGCTGTTTTTT. The J gene is TRBJ2-2, the V gene TRBV24-1; D is uncertain. CDR3 size: 13 residues. Trimming left V 5 bases short and J 5 bases short, with 8 bases between. In germline, CDR1 is KGHDR, CDR2 SFDVKD.

The chain is built from TRBV27 and TRBJ2-1; D may be TRBD1 (6 bases). The V and J ends lost 5 bases and 7 bases respectively, with 18 bases between them. The CDR3 has 15 amino acids. Germline CDR1 reads MNHEY; CDR2 reads SMNVEV (reference sequence). The CDR3 protein is CASSLQGISGNEQFF. The CDR3 DNA is TGTGCCAGCAGTCTACAGGGAATATCGGGTAATGAGCAGTTCTTC.

The chain links TRBV7-2 to TRBJ1-2, with D hard to call. The CDR3 is 18 amino acids. Germline V CDR1 and CDR2: SGHTA, FQGNSA. V gave up 5 bases and J gave up 2 bases, with 24 bases separating them. CDR3 protein: CASSRIARSPSGNYGYTF. CDR3 bases: TGTGCCAGCAGCCGCATAGCCAGGTCCCCCTCGGGGAACTATGGCTACACCTTC.

CDR3 sequence reads: CASSRQGAGEKLFF. The CDR3, as DNA: TGTGCCAGCAGCAGACAGGGGGCAGGTGAAAAACTGTTTTTT. This chain uses TRBV21-1 with TRBJ1-4; the D call in the table, TRBD1, was not verified against the DNA. TRBV21-1 is recorded as a pseudogene. This CDR3 has 14 amino acids.

The sample holds one count of this clone. The CDR3: CASSYLDETGELFF. The CDR3 DNA follows: TGTGCCAGCAGTTACCTAGACGAAACCGGGGAGCTGTTTTTT. The chain employs TRBV6-6 and TRBJ2-2; no firm D call. The V gene's germline CDR1 is MNHNY and CDR2 SVGAGI (reference sequence). V was cut by 2 bases and J by 5 bases, with 9 bases left in between. The CDR3 has 14 amino acids.

The CDR3 region is CAWSLGAGELFF. DNA of the CDR3: TGTGCCTGGAGCCTAGGGGCCGGGGAGCTGTTTTTT. The chain uses TRBV30 and TRBJ2-2; D perhaps matches TRBD1 (5 bases). The CDR3 covers 12 residues. Trimming cost V 3 bases and J 6 bases, with 8 bases left between them. Germline V gives CDR1 GTSNPN, CDR2 SVGIG (reference sequence).

This clone showed up just once. The rearrangement uses TRBV27 and TRBJ2-1; TRBD2 aligns across 14 bases. Germline V gene sequence: CDR1 MNHEY, CDR2 SMNVEV (reference sequence). The length of the CDR3 is 16 residues. Trimming at V came to 7 bases and at J to 8 bases, leaving 10 bases not matched to a gene. CDR3 nucleotides: TGTGCCAGCAAAACAATGGGACTAGCGGGGGTCCATGAGCAGTTCTTC. Encoded protein: CASKTMGLAGVHEQFF.

The rearrangement joins TRBV5-1 to TRBJ2-7, with D perhaps TRBD1 (5 bases). V lost 4 bases to trimming and J lost 0 bases, with 11 bases between them. CDR1 SGHRS and CDR2 YFSETQ come from the germline V gene. This CDR3 spans 14 amino acids. CDR3 DNA: TGCGCCAGCAGCATCACAGGTGACTCCTACGAGCAGTACTTC. It codes for CASSITGDSYEQYF.